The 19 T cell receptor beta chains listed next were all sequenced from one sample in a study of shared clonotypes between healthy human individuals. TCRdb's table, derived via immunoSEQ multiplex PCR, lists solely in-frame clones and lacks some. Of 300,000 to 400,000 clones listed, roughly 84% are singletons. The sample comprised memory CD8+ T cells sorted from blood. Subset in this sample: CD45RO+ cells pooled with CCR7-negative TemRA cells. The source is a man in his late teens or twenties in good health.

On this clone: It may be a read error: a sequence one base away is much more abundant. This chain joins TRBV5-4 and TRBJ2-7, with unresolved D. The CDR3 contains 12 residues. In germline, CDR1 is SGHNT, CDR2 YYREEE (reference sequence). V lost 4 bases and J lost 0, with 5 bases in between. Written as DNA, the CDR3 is TGTGCCAGCAGCGCCGGCTCCTACGAGCAGTACTTC. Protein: CASSAGSYEQYF.

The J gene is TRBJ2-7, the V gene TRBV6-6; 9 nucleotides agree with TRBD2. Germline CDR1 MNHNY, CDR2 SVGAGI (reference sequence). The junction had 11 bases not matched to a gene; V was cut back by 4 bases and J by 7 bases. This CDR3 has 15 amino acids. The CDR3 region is CASSSGGRAVWEQYF. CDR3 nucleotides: TGTGCCAGCAGTTCGGGCGGGAGGGCCGTGTGGGAGCAGTACTTC.

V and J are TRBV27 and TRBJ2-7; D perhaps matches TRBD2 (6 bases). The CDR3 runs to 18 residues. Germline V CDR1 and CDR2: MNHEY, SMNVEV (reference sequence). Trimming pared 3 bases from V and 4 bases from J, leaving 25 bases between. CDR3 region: CASSFSWISRGFAYEQYF. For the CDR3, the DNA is TGTGCCAGCAGTTTTAGCTGGATTAGCCGGGGGTTCGCATACGAGCAGTACTTC.

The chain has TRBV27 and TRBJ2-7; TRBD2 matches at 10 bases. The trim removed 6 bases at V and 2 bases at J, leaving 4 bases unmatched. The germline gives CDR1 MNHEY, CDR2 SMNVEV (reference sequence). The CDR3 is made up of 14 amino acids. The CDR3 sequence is CASRKSGRAYEQYF. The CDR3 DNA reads TGTGCCAGCAGGAAGAGCGGGAGGGCCTACGAGCAGTACTTC.

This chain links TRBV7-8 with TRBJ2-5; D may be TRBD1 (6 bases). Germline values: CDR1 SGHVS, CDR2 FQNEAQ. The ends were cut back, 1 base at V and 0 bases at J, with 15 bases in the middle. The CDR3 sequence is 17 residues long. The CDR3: CASSLEARGYYQETQYF. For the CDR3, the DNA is TGTGCCAGCAGCTTAGAGGCCAGGGGATATTACCAAGAGACCCAGTACTTC.

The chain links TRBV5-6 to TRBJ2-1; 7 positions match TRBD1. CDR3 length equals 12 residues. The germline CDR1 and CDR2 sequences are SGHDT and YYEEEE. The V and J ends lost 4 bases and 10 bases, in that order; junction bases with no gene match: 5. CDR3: CASSIDREEQFF. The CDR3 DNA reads TGTGCCAGCAGCATTGACAGGGAGGAGCAGTTCTTC. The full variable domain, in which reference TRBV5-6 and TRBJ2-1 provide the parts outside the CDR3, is DAGVTQSPTHLIKTRGQQVTLRCSPKSGHDTVSWYQQALGQGPQFIFQYYEEEERQRGNFPDRFSGHQFPNYSSELNVNALLLGDSALYLCASSIDREEQFFGPGTRLTVL.

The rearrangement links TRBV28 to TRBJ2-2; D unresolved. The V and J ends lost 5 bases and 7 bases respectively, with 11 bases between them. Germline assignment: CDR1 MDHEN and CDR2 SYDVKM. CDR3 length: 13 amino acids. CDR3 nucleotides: TGTGCCAGCAGTGCCCCCGGAGTCGGGGAGCTGTTTTTT. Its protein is CASSAPGVGELFF.

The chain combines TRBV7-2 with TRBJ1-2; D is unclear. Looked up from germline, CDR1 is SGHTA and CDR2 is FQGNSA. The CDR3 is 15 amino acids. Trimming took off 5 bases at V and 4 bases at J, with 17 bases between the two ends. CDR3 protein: CASSRLGRGTYGYTF. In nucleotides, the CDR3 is TGTGCCAGCAGCCGATTAGGGCGCGGAACCTATGGCTACACCTTC.

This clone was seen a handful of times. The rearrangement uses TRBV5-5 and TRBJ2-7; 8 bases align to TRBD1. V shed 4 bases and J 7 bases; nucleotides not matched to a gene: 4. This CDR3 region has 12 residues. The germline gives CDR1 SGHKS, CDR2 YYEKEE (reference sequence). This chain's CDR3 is CASSRDRREQYF. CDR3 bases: TGTGCCAGCAGCCGGGACAGGCGGGAGCAGTACTTC.

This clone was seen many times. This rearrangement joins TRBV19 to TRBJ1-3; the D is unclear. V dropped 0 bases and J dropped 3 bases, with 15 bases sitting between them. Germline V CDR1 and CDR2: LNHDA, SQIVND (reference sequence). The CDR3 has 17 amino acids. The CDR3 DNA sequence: TGTGCCAGTAGTATAGATCCCGACGGCAATGTTGGAAACACCATATATTTT. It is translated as CASSIDPDGNVGNTIYF.

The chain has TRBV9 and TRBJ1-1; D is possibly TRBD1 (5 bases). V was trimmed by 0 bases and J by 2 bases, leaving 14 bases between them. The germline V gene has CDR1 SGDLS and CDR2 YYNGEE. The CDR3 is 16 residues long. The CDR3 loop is CASSVVPQGVNTEAFF. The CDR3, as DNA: TGTGCCAGCAGCGTAGTGCCCCAAGGGGTTAACACTGAAGCTTTCTTT.

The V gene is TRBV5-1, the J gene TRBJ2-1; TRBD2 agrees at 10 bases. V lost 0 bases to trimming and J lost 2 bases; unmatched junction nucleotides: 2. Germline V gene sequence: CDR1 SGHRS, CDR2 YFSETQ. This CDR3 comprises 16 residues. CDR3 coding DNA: TGCGCCAGCAGCTTGGGACTAGCGGGCACCTACAATGAGCAGTTCTTC. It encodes CASSLGLAGTYNEQFF.

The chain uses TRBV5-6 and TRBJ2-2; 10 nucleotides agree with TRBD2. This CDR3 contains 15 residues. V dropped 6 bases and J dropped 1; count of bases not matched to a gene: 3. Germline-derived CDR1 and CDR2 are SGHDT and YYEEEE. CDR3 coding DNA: TGTGCCAGCACCATAGCGGGAGGGAACACCGGGGAGCTGTTTTTT. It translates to CASTIAGGNTGELFF.

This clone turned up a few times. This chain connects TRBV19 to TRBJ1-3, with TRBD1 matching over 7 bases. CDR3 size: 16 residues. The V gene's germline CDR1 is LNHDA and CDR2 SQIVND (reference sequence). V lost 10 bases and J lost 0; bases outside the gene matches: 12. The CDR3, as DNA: TGTGCCACGGAAGACAGGGTTGCCACCTCTGGAAACACCATATATTTT. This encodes CATEDRVATSGNTIYF.

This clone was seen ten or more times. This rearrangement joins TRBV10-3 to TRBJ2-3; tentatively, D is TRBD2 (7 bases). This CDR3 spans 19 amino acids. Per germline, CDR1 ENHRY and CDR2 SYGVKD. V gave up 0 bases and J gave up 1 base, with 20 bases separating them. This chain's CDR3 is CAISESRSGGGIGTDTQYF. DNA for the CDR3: TGTGCCATCAGTGAGTCGAGGTCTGGGGGGGGCATAGGCACAGATACGCAGTATTTT.

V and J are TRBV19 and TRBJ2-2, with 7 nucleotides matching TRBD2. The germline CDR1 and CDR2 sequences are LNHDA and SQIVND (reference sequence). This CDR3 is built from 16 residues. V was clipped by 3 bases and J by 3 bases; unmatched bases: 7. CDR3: CASSIGGSRDTGELFF. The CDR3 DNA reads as TGTGCCAGTAGTATCGGGGGGAGCCGGGACACCGGGGAGCTGTTTTTT.

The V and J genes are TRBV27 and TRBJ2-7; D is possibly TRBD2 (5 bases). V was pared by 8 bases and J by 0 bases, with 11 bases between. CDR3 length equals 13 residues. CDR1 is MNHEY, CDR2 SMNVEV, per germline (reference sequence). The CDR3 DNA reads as TGTGCCAGCGGGGTCGGGGTCTCCTACGAGCAGTACTTC. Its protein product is CASGVGVSYEQYF.

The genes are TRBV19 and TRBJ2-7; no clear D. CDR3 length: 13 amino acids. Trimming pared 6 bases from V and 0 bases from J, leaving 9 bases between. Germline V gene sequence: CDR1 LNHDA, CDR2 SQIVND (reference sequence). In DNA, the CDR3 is TGTGCCAGTAGGGACCCCAGCTCCTACGAGCAGTACTTC. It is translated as CASRDPSSYEQYF.

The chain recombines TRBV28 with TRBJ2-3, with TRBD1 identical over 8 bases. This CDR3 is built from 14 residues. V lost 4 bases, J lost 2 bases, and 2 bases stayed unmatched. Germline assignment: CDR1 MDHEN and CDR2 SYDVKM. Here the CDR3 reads CASSWTGNTDTQYF. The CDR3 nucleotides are TGTGCCAGCAGTTGGACAGGGAACACAGATACGCAGTATTTT. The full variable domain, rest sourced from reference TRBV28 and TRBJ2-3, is DVKVTQSSRYLVKRTGEKVFLECVQDMDHENMFWYRQDPGLGLRLIYFSYDVKMKEKGDIPEGYSVSREKKERFSLILESASTNQTSMYLCASSWTGNTDTQYFGPGTRLTVL.